This T cell receptor beta chain emerged from a study of blood T cell repertoires in COVID-19. Assay used: immunoSEQ multiplex PCR; TCRdb lists only in-frame clones, some missing. The data contain about half a million clones, roughly 88% of them singletons. J lost 0 bases, V lost 2 bases, and 10 bases had no gene match. The CDR3 contains 18 residues. CDR1 and CDR2 from the germline V gene are MDHEN and SYDVKM. The TCR originated in a human donor in a cohort sampled during active COVID-19. This chain connects TRBV28 to TRBJ2-3; 8 bases align to TRBD2. Sequencing was done on a sample of peripheral blood. The CDR3 sequence: CASSLPAGDSYSTDTQYF. Written as DNA, the CDR3 is TGTGCCAGCAGTTTACCAGCGGGAGACTCTTACAGCACAGATACGCAGTATTTT.